This TCR beta chain was observed in a study of cytomegalovirus exposure and HLA in healthy donors. The wider study: As released early, the data held 70 million to 100 million unique TCRs from HLA-typed donors. General study points: Clonal expansion, a later analysis showed, was greater in HLA-associated TCR beta chains than in equally common others.

Worth noting for this clone: As yet, its antigen is unknown.

V lost 2 bases and J lost 1; bases outside the gene matches: 4. There are 16 residues in the CDR3. Germline CDR1 and CDR2: MNHNS and SASEGT. Vbeta (60) and Jbeta (13) primers were used in the PCR. Method: immunoSEQ multiplex PCR; TCRdb's copy keeps in-frame clones and lacks some. The repertoire consists of about 93,000 clones, with roughly 63% occurring once and the leading ten covering 5.5% to 6.5%. The clonotype comes from a boy under 18 in good health and CMV-seropositive. Source material: PBMCs. The rearrangement joins TRBV6-1 to TRBJ2-1; 8 bases agree with TRBD2. The CDR3 DNA reads TGTGCCAGCAGTGAACCTAGCGGGCCTTCCTACAATGAGCAGTTCTTC. It codes for CASSEPSGPSYNEQFF.